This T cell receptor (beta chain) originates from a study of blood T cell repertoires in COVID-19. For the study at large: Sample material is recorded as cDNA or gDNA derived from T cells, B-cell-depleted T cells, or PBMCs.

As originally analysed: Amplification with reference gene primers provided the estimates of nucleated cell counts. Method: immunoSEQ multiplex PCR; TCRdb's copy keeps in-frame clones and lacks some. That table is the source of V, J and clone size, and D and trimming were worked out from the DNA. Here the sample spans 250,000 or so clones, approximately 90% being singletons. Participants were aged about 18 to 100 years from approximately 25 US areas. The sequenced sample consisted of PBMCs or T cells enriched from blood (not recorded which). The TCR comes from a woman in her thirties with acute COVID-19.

The DNA for the CDR3 is TGTGCCAGCCGGGGACAGGGCTCCTACGAGCAGTACTTC. Protein product: CASRGQGSYEQYF. The V gene is TRBV28, the J gene TRBJ2-7; 9 bases match TRBD1. This CDR3 comprises 13 residues. With V trimmed by 8 bases and J by 0 bases, 2 bases remained unmatched. The germline gives CDR1 MDHEN, CDR2 SYDVKM.